This T cell receptor beta chain was retrieved from a study of cytomegalovirus exposure and HLA in healthy donors (dated by TCRdb to the late 2010s). Context from the whole study: An earlier analysis of approximately 640 of the donors reported about 290 Gb of sequence data and 117 million unique TCR beta sequences from 190 million or so T cells. An early release that covered around 590 HLA-typed donors contained around 300 gigabases of sequencing data and 65 million to 100 million unique TCR sequences. Of the 300 to 500 genotyped donors, more than 75% were placed in the genetic ancestry cluster associated with self-reported Caucasian donors. The study aimed to test whether signatures of past pathogen exposure could be identified by cataloging public T cell receptors. The study used immunosequencing to profile the T cell repertoires of 666 subjects and linked those repertoires to cytomegalovirus serostatus. In addition to the first cohort of around 670 subjects, a separate validation cohort of 120 different subjects was used. To predict cytomegalovirus infection status, the study combined high-throughput TCR immunosequencing, statistical association of individual TCRs with disease status, and machine learning. To study patterns of TCR occurrence, a later analysis re-analyzed previously published TCR beta repertoires from around 700 donors and added high-resolution HLA genotyping. In the later analysis, no new phenotypic data were used to find candidate immune exposures; instead, reliance was placed on TCR beta sequences and their occurrence across donors. An earlier analysis of fewer than 750 of the donors used high-throughput TCR beta sequencing to judge whether each TCR beta V gene segment behaved as functional or pseudogenic. Donor age, sex, ethnicity and CMV serostatus were compiled together with the repertoire data. Genome-wide SNP genotypes for about three fifths of the roughly 700 donors were used in a later genetic analysis, which treated that subset as a discovery cohort. All discovery cohort repertoires had been generated on a single sequencing platform. Class I and class II HLA loci were covered by the typing at four-digit resolution. Typing coverage varied by locus: roughly 629-630 donors for A, B, C, DRB1 and DQB1; approximately 520 for DQA1; around 610 for DPA1; fewer than 480 for DPB1. Four to six DR-DQ haplotypes were handled as single units for association and clustering, since linkage in the cohort was strong. On average, around 200,000 unique TCR beta nucleotide sequences were sequenced per donor among several hundred genotyped donors of the cohort, with roughly 18% of those sequences being non-productive.

Libraries were made using the immunoSEQ multiplex PCR assay. The multiplex PCR relied on a mix of 60 forward primers for TCR Vbeta segments and 13 reverse primers for TCR Jbeta segments. The CDR3 region of rearranged TCR beta genes was amplified from genomic DNA with a multiplex PCR assay. On the Illumina HiSeq System, the amplified TCR beta libraries were sequenced as 87-base-pair reads. Under the source paper's analysis protocol: A later analysis counted approximately 84 million unique TCR beta chains across the 650 to 800 repertoires, and some 11 million of these chains were shared by at least two donors. Raw reads were error-corrected and collapsed into unique sequences by a nearest-neighbor algorithm in which closely related sequences were merged to remove PCR and sequencing errors. V, D and J gene segments were assigned by aligning CDR3 sequences to IMGT reference sequences. For a sequence to be retained, at least a six-nucleotide match to both a V gene segment and a J gene segment was required. Rearrangements were classified as productive when the CDR3 lacked stop codons and remained in frame with V and J, and all other rearrangements were classified as non-productive. CDR3 was defined according to IMGT convention as the region running from the second conserved V-encoded cysteine to the conserved J-encoded phenylalanine. The earlier analysis of about 640 of the donors excluded any sequence lacking an unambiguous match to a single V gene segment. In an earlier analysis of 587 of the donors, V segments were called functional above 56.7% productive rearrangements and were called segregating when the between-donor standard deviation exceeded 5%. A statistical classification framework was developed to diagnose cytomegalovirus status using the catalog of TCR beta chain sequences. V and J gene assignment, in a later analysis, came from comparing TCR nucleotide sequences with IMGT/GENE-DB human TR gene sequences. The TCRdist pipeline was used in a later analysis to assign CDR3 sequences and most-parsimonious VDJ recombination scenarios. In a later analysis, every TCR beta chain was defined by the combination of its CDR3 amino acid sequence and its V-gene family, and reads without a unique V-gene family were dropped. A later analysis removed several hundred highly shared, low-generation-probability nucleotide sequences to deal with suspected cross-contamination and a sequencing artifact. In a later analysis, a clonal expansion index for each public chain was calculated from normalized within-repertoire ranks of inferred template counts. Generation probabilities in a later analysis came from a VDJ recombination model fitted to out-of-frame rearrangements, and those results were checked against IGoR. In a later analysis, TCR-TCR, TCR-HLA and TCR-CMV co-occurrence was scored with hypergeometric tests, and a repertoire-size bias correction was applied to TCR pairs. False discovery rates were estimated in a later analysis by permuting HLA or CMV assignments 20 times. A later analysis grouped co-occurring TCRs with DBSCAN, adding TCRdist sequence similarity when clustering within HLA-allele-positive subsets. Repertoires with fewer than 30,000 or more than 120,000 public chains were left out of co-occurrence clustering, as were five repertoires with anomalous nucleotide sharing. The source is immuneACCESS, and TCRdb retained only in-frame sequences with V and J called. Part of the clones is not carried over; for the studies checked, unresolved V genes explain less than half of this, and the remainder is unexplained. The V and J calls and clone size come from that table; D and trimming were worked out from the DNA. For this sample the table gives roughly 130,000 clones, of which more than 75% were detected only once. The top ten clones comprise approximately 2.8% of the sample.

V is reduced by 0 bases and J by 8 bases, leaving a spacing of 14 bases between them. Including the terminal cysteine and phenylalanine, the CDR3 comprises 14 residues. Here the CDR3 DNA is all that survives: 42 bases in frame from base 1. The germline V gene yields SGHDT for CDR1 and YYEEEE for CDR2. Concerning this clone itself: What antigen it recognizes has not been identified. Base qualities are not at hand, and no much larger clone is one base apart.

Paper-wide results and their limitations: Most TCR sequences were observed very rarely across donors, whereas some public TCRs were present in many individuals. Because HLA typing was missing for some donors at each locus, association tests included only the typed subset. In a later analysis, the rate of TCR association differed among HLA loci, with DRB1 alleles having the most associated TCRs and HLA-C alleles having the fewest. Some IMGT-functional V segments, including TRBV6-2 and TRBV6-3, could not be distinguished by the 87-base-pair reads and were therefore excluded. Several of the top co-occurrence clusters appeared to be linked to parvovirus B19, influenza, CMV and Epstein-Barr virus, according to a later analysis. The classifier was reported to diagnose cytomegalovirus status with high specificity and sensitivity in both the original and validation cohorts. In a later genetic analysis, a missense DCLRE1C variant was associated with V-gene and J-gene trimming of TCR beta chains, and the association was replicated in an independent cohort. The authors suggested that the approach could potentially be extended to other disease states and immunological phenotypes. In an earlier analysis of around 500 of the donors, most TCR beta V segments appeared in productive rearrangements about 87% or about 30% of the time, broadly matching IMGT annotations. The sequencing pipeline was judged likely to have produced a cluster of highly shared sequence variants as a technical artifact. A later analysis found that HLA-associated TCR beta chains were more clonally expanded and had lower generation probabilities than equally common non-associated chains. In a later genetic analysis, fewer N-insertions in productive TCRs were reported among donors in an Asian-associated ancestry cluster than the roughly 670-donor mean. When HLA alleles, especially DR and DQ, strongly co-occurred, TCR associations were difficult to assign to individual alleles. A further reported finding was that TCR beta sequences accurately predicted the HLA-A and HLA-B alleles for most subjects in the first cohort. Sequencing depth was assumed to be roughly uniform across donors in the presence/absence analyses, though that assumption may not hold. A later analysis associated 15,000 or so TCR beta sequences with specific HLA alleles at a false discovery rate of 0.05. The cohort was sequenced for TCR beta chains only, and without alpha or paired-chain data the features that could be detected were limited. A later analysis found that most CMV-associated TCR beta chains appeared HLA-restricted, with HLA associations seemingly driven largely by CMV exposure. Linkage disequilibrium might explain the correlated functional status among segregating V segments, but an unknown experimental factor could not be excluded. The study gave a list of 150 to 200 TCR beta chains associated with cytomegalovirus. The earlier analysis of 587 of the donors excluded some 15 rarely observed V segments, including chromosome 9 orphons, because counts were too low. A few of the identified cytomegalovirus-associated TCR beta chains were confirmed in vitro to be specific for cytomegalovirus antigens. CMV serostatus was the only immune exposure information available for the cohort.

The cohort consisted of hundreds of healthy bone marrow donors. At the time of sampling, all cohort members were nominally healthy, though unrecorded immune exposures were likely present. The donor was CMV seronegative and belonged to the group of approximately 320 seronegative cohort members. Every donor gave a peripheral blood sample, and the peripheral blood mononuclear cells from that sample were used for TCR beta sequencing. The Qiagen DNeasy Blood Extraction Kit was used to extract genomic DNA from the blood cell samples. This sequence uses TRBV5-6 and TRBJ1-1; TRBD1 is perhaps the D gene, given 5 matching bases. The sample taken for sequencing was PBMCs. This clonotype was sampled from a female donor in good health and CMV-seronegative. The bases are TGTGCCAGCAGCTTGGTGGTGGGGGGAGGGGAAGCTTTCTTT. Its product reads: CASSLVVGGGEAFF.